The clone carrying this T cell receptor beta chain was seen repeatedly, ten times or more. These data are taken from a study of T cells after yellow fever vaccination. TCRdb re-called the 5' RACE reads through MiXCR, storing one row per CDR3 protein. The sample comprises 25,000 to 30,000 distinct CDR3 sequences, about 5% of which are singletons, and about 40% rests with the top ten. V gave up 3 bases and J gave up 4 bases, with 13 bases separating them. Germline values: CDR1 SGDLS, CDR2 YYNGEE. This CDR3 is 15 amino acids long. The chain links TRBV9 to TRBJ2-2; a weak D match, TRBD1 (7 bases). This specimen was CD8+ T cells sorted from PBMCs, taken 10 days after the yellow fever booster vaccination. The TCR was taken from a man aged 25-45 years who received the YFV17D yellow fever vaccine. Written as DNA, the CDR3 is TGTGCCAGCAGCGCAGGGGGAGGTGGCACCGGGGAGCTGTTTTTT. As protein: CASSAGGGGTGELFF.